Given below is one T cell receptor beta chain in context. Antigen: not known. This sample was included in a study of Ad26.COV2.S vaccination and SARS-CoV-2 variants. Study-level background: Ad26.COV2.S was injected intramuscularly once or twice, 56 days apart.

General observations from the study: Estimates derived from TCR breadth and depth analyses may have underestimated total T cell responses.

Sample treatment: around 19 received Ad26.COV2.S at low or high dose, single or two shots; 5 received placebo; per-sample allocation not given. Sampling was performed 63 days after the first vaccine or placebo injection. The CDR3 is 13 residues long. With 3 bases removed from V and 2 bases from J, the gap between germline ends came to 9 bases. The germline CDR1 and CDR2 sequences are SGHNT and YYREEE (reference sequence). Profiled with immunoSEQ multiplex PCR; TCRdb holds only in-frame clones, not every one. The data hold approximately 460,000 clones, with about 89% observed a single time. The chain has TRBV5-4 and TRBJ2-7, with D possibly being TRBD1 (6 bases). The sequences come from peripheral blood, collected in a trial of Ad26.COV2.S vaccine versus placebo. This TCR was recovered from a person aged 18-65 years who received the Ad26.COV2.S COVID-19 vaccine or a placebo. The CDR3, as DNA: TGTGCCAGCAGCTCAGGGGACCCCTACGAGCAGTACTTC. It yields the protein CASSSGDPYEQYF. Using reference TRBV5-4 and TRBJ2-7 for the parts outside the CDR3, the full variable domain is ETGVTQSPTHLIKTRGQQVTLRCSSQSGHNTVSWYQQALGQGPQFIFQYYREEENGRGNFPPRFSGLQFPNYSSELNVNALELDDSALYLCASSSGDPYEQYFGPGTRLTVT.